Below, 10 T cell receptor beta chains from the same sample are listed, as sequenced in a study of shared clonotypes between healthy human individuals. TCRdb keeps only in-frame clones here, not all; method: immunoSEQ multiplex PCR. The sample includes a few million clones, 85% to 95% of them seen just once. The sequenced sample consisted of naive CD4+ T cells from PBMCs. The sample's subset: CD45RA+ positively selected. The source of these receptors is a man aged 18 to 35 in good health. Some clones in this sample may be carry-over from other donors' samples.

The CDR3 DNA sequence: TGTGCCAGCAGCTTAGCCCGGACAGGGAGGCCCTACGAGCAGTACTTC. It encodes CASSLARTGRPYEQYF. The V gene is TRBV11-2, the J gene TRBJ2-7; 8 nucleotides line up with TRBD1. The V gene's germline CDR1 is SGHAT and CDR2 FQNNGV. The CDR3 runs 16 residues. V was pared by 1 base and J by 2 bases, with 7 bases of the junction left unmatched.

This chain connects TRBV14 to TRBJ2-7, with D possibly TRBD2 on 5 matching bases. Germline V gives CDR1 SGHDN, CDR2 FVKESK. V lost 1 base and J 0 bases, leaving 10 bases between the germline ends. The CDR3 sequence is 15 residues long. This CDR3 reads CASSQASSPSYEQYF. In DNA, the CDR3 is TGTGCCAGCAGCCAAGCTAGCTCCCCCTCCTACGAGCAGTACTTC.

The gene calls are TRBV7-2 and TRBJ2-2; possibly TRBD1 or TRBD2 for D (5 bases each). V lost 3 bases to trimming and J lost 3 bases, with 11 bases between them. This CDR3 is 15 amino acids long. Germline values: CDR1 SGHTA, CDR2 FQGNSA. CDR3 sequence reads: CASSLGVIDTGELFF. The CDR3 DNA reads as TGTGCCAGCAGCTTGGGGGTCATAGACACCGGGGAGCTGTTTTTT.

The J gene is TRBJ2-3, the V gene TRBV4-3; 9 nucleotides match TRBD1. The CDR3 spans 16 residues. CDR1 LGHNA and CDR2 YSLEER come from the germline V gene. The trim removed 0 bases at V and 4 bases at J, leaving 5 bases unmatched. CDR3 loop: CASSQDTGQGPDTQYF. In DNA form, the CDR3 reads TGCGCCAGCAGCCAAGATACGGGACAGGGCCCAGATACGCAGTATTTT.

The sample holds one count of this clone. This chain's CDR3 is CSTGIKQSGKTDTQYF. CDR3 DNA: TGTTCAACGGGAATCAAGCAGTCAGGGAAGACAGATACGCAGTATTTT. The chain recombines TRBV6-6 with TRBJ2-3; D may match TRBD1 or TRBD2 (5 bases each). The CDR3 sequence is 16 residues long. Germline V lookup: CDR1 MNHNY, CDR2 SVGAGI (reference sequence).

The chain carries TRBV19 and TRBJ2-1; tentative D call: TRBD1 (6 bases). The germline CDR1 and CDR2 sequences are LNHDA and SQIVND (reference sequence). Deletions cut 5 bases from V and 3 bases from J, with 17 bases between. The CDR3 extends over 16 amino acids. The CDR3 loop reads CASSQSPGQGYNEQFF. The CDR3 nucleotides read TGTGCCAGTAGTCAAAGCCCGGGACAAGGCTACAATGAGCAGTTCTTC.

A remark on this clone: This sample includes further DNA sequences coding for the same CDR3. The rearrangement joins TRBV5-1 to TRBJ1-1; a weak D match, TRBD1 (6 bases). Looked up from germline, CDR1 is SGHRS and CDR2 is YFSETQ. Trimming left V 3 bases short and J 1 base short, with 10 bases between. The CDR3 contains 14 residues. The CDR3 here is CASSSQGANTEAFF. CDR3 nucleotide sequence: TGCGCCAGCAGCTCACAGGGAGCGAACACTGAAGCTTTCTTT.

For the CDR3, the DNA is TGCGCCAGTTCGCTAGCTCGAATTTCCTACGAGCAGTACTTC. This translates into CASSLARISYEQYF. This chain connects TRBV5-1 to TRBJ2-7; maybe TRBD2 (5 bases). Germline-derived CDR1 and CDR2 are SGHRS and YFSETQ. This CDR3 spans 14 amino acids. The V and J ends lost 8 bases and 1 base respectively, with 16 bases between them. The full variable domain, in which reference TRBV5-1 and TRBJ2-7 provide the parts outside the CDR3, is KAGVTQTPRYLIKTRGQQVTLSCSPISGHRSVSWYQQTPGQGLQFLFEYFSETQRNKGNFPGRFSGRQFSNSRSEMNVSTLELGDSALYLCASSLARISYEQYFGPGTRLTVT.

This sequence joins TRBV7-9 and TRBJ2-2; possible D gene TRBD2, 6 bases. The CDR3 has 15 amino acids. Trimming took 1 base from V and 6 from J, leaving 12 bases between them. Germline V gene data show CDR1 as SEHNR and CDR2 as FQNEAQ (reference sequence). The CDR3 region has the DNA TGTGCCAGCAGCTTAGTTCTACAGCGGGCCGGGGAGCTGTTTTTT. It specifies CASSLVLQRAGELFF.

J is TRBJ2-3 and V is TRBV9; 8 bases match TRBD2. Per germline, CDR1 SGDLS and CDR2 YYNGEE. There are 16 residues in the CDR3. V dropped 0 bases and J dropped 2; count of bases not matched to a gene: 5. The chain's CDR3 is CASSVGTSPLTDTQYF. The CDR3 region has the DNA TGTGCCAGCAGCGTAGGGACTAGCCCACTCACAGATACGCAGTATTTT.